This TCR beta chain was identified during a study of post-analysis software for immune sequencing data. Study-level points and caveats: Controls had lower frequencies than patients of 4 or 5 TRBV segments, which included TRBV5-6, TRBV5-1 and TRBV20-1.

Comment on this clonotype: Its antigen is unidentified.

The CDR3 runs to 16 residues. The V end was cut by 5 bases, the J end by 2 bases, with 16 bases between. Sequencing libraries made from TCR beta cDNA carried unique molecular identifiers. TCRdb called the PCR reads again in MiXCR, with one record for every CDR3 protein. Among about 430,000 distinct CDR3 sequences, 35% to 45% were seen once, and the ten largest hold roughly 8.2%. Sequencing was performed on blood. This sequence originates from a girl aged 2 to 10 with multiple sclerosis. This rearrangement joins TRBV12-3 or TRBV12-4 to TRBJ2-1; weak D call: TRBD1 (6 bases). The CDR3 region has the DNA TGTGCCAGCAGTCTTACTACAGGGTACCCCTACAATGAGCAGTTCTTC. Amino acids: CASSLTTGYPYNEQFF.